The T cell receptor (beta chain) described here comes from a study of CD8 T cells in Susac syndrome. The CDR3 runs to 16 residues. The germline V gene has CDR1 LNHNV and CDR2 YYDKDF (reference sequence). The germline V and J ends were trimmed by 0 bases and 1 base, with 12 bases remaining between them. Peripheral blood CD8+ and CD4+ T cells were profiled by TCR beta sequencing. Multiple sclerosis controls were treatment-naive patients with stable or active relapsing-remitting disease. TEMRA cells were enriched by FACS, and CD4+ and CD8+ T cells were negatively isolated. An amount of RNA that ranged from roughly 0.45 to 1 ug was reverse transcribed with random hexamers. TCRdb analysed the immunoSEQ multiplex PCR reads with MiXCR anew, one entry per CDR3 protein. The sample has 150,000 to 190,000 distinct CDR3 sequences, about 94% seen once.

J is TRBJ1-1 and V is TRBV15; D remains unclear. This receptor was obtained from a human donor with multiple sclerosis. The sequenced sample was CD8+ T cells from PBMCs. The CDR3 sequence is CATSRDGRTKNTEAFF. In nucleotides, the CDR3 is TGTGCCACCAGCAGAGACGGCAGAACAAAGAACACTGAAGCTTTCTTT.